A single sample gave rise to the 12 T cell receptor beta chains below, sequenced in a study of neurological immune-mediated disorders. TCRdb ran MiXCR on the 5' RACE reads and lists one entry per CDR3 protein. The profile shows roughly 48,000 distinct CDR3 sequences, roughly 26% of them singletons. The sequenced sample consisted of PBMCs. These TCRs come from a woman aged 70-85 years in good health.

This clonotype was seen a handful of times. The DNA for the CDR3 is TGCAGTGCTAGAGCGGGCGGGACCCCAGAAGATACGCAGTATTTT. This encodes CSARAGGTPEDTQYF. The rearrangement joins TRBV20-1 to TRBJ2-3, with a tentative D call TRBD2 (6 bases). Trimming shortened V by 1 base and J by 5 bases, and 16 bases separated the two germline ends. In germline, CDR1 is DFQATT, CDR2 SNEGSKA (reference sequence). This CDR3 has 15 amino acids.

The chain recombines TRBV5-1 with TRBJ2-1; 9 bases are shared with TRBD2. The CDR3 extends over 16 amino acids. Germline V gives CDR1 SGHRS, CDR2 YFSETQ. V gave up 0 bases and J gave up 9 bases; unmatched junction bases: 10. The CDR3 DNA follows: TGCGCCAGCAGCTTGGGATATCAGCGGGGGGCCTCTGAGCAGTTCTTC. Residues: CASSLGYQRGASEQFF. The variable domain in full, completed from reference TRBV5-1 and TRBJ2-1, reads KAGVTQTPRYLIKTRGQQVTLSCSPISGHRSVSWYQQTPGQGLQFLFEYFSETQRNKGNFPGRFSGRQFSNSRSEMNVSTLELGDSALYLCASSLGYQRGASEQFFGPGTRLTVL.

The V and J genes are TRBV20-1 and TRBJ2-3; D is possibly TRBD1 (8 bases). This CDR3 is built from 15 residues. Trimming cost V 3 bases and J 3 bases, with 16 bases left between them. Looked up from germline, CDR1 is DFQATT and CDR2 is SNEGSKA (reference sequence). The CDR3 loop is CSASRTGRGTDTQYF. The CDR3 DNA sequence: TGCAGTGCTAGTCGGACAGGGAGGGGGACAGATACGCAGTATTTT.

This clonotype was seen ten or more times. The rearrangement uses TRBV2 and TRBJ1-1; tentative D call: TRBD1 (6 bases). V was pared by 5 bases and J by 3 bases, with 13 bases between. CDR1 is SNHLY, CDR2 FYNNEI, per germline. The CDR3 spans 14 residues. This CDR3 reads CASSQLRGDTEAFF. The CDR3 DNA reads TGTGCCAGCAGTCAGCTCAGGGGTGACACTGAAGCTTTCTTT.

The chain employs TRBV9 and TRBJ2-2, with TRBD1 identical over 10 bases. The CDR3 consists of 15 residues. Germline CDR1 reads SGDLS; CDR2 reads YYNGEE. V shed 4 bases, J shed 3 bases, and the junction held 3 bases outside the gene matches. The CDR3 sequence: CASSMTGGYTGELFF. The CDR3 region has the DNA TGTGCCAGCAGCATGACAGGGGGCTACACCGGGGAGCTGTTTTTT.

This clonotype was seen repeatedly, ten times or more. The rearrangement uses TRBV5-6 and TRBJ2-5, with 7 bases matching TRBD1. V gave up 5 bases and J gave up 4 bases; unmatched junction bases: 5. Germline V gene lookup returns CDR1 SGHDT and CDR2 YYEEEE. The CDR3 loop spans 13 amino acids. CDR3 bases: TGTGCCAGCAGTACAGGGGCGGCAGAGACCCAGTACTTC. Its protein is CASSTGAAETQYF.

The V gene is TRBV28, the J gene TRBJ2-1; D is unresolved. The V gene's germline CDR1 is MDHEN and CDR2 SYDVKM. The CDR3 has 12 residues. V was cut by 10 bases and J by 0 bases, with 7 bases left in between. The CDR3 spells CATLPSYNEQFF. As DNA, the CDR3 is TGTGCCACCCTCCCCTCCTACAATGAGCAGTTCTTC.

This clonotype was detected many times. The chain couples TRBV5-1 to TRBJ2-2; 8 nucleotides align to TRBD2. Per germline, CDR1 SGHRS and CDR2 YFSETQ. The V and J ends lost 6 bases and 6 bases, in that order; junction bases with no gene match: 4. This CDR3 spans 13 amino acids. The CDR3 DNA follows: TGCGCCAGCACCCGGGAGGGCTCCGGGGAGCTGTTTTTT. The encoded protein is CASTREGSGELFF. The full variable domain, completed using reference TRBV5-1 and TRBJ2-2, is KAGVTQTPRYLIKTRGQQVTLSCSPISGHRSVSWYQQTPGQGLQFLFEYFSETQRNKGNFPGRFSGRQFSNSRSEMNVSTLELGDSALYLCASTREGSGELFFGEGSRLTVL.

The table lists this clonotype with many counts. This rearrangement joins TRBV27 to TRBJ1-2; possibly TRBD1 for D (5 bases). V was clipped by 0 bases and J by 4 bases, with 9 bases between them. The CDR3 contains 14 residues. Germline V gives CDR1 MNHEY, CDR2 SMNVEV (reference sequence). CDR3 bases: TGTGCCAGCAGTTTATCAGGGGCTGGCTATGGCTACACCTTC. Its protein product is CASSLSGAGYGYTF.

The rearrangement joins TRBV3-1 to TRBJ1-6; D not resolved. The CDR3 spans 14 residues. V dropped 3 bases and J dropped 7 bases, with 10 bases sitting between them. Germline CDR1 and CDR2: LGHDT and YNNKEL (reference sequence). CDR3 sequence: CASSQVRENSPLHF. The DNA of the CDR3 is TGTGCCAGCAGCCAGGTTCGAGAGAATTCACCCCTCCACTTT. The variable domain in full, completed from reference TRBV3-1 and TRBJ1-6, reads DTAVSQTPKYLVTQMGNDKSIKCEQNLGHDTMYWYKQDSKKFLKIMFSYNNKELIINETVPNRFSPKSPDKAHLNLHINSLELGDSAVYFCASSQVRENSPLHFGNGTRLTVT.

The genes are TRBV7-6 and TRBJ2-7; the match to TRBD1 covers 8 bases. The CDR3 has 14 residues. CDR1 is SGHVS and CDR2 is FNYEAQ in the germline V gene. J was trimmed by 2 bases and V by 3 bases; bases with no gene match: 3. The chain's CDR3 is CASSLETGAYEQYF. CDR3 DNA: TGTGCCAGCAGCTTGGAGACAGGGGCCTACGAGCAGTACTTC.

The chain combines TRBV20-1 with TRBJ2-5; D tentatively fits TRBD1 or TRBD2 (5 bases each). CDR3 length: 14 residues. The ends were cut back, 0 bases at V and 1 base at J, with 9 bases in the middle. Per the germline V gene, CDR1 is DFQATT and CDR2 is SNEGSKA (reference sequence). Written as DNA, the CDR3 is TGCAGTGCTAGAGATCTCGGGGCCCAAGAGACCCAGTACTTC. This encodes CSARDLGAQETQYF.